The 30 T cell receptor beta chains in this list originate from one sample, sequenced in a study of shared clonotypes between healthy human individuals. Selected positively for CCR7 and CD45RO-negative, naive CD8 cells excluded terminally differentiated effector memory CD45RA+ cells. Produced via immunoSEQ multiplex PCR; TCRdb's table is partial and in-frame only. The sample lists about 2 million clones, about 95% occurring once. Input material: naive CD8+ T cells sorted from blood. The origin of the receptors is a man in his late teens or twenties in good health.

The chain uses TRBV11-2 and TRBJ1-4, with a weak D call TRBD1 (5 bases). The CDR3 runs 14 residues. The germline gives CDR1 SGHAT, CDR2 FQNNGV. The ends were cut back, 5 bases at V and 0 bases at J, with 7 bases in the middle. The CDR3 DNA reads TGTGCCAGCAGCCGGGGGGCAACTAATGAAAAACTGTTTTTT. This gives the protein CASSRGATNEKLFF. Full variable domain (remainder filled in from reference TRBV11-2 and TRBJ1-4): EAGVAQSPRYKIIEKRQSVAFWCNPISGHATLYWYQQILGQGPKLLIQFQNNGVVDDSQLPKDRFSAERLKGVDSTLKIQPAKLEDSAVYLCASSRGATNEKLFFGSGTQLSVL.

Worth noting for this clone: Within the sample, other DNA sequences also encode this same CDR3. The chain couples TRBV13 to TRBJ2-7; 8 bases fit TRBD2. CDR1 is PRHDT, CDR2 FYEKMQ, per germline (reference sequence). The V segment lost 5 bases and the J segment 3 bases; nucleotides outside the gene matches: 6. CDR3 length: 14 amino acids. CDR3 sequence: CASSPRGVNYEQYF. DNA of the CDR3: TGTGCCAGCAGCCCGCGGGGGGTGAACTACGAGCAGTACTTC.

This chain joins TRBV4-3 and TRBJ2-1; perhaps TRBD2 as D (6 bases). The CDR3 is 15 amino acids. Germline values: CDR1 LGHNA, CDR2 YSLEER. The germline V and J ends were trimmed by 1 base and 8 bases, with 15 bases remaining between them. The CDR3 sequence is CASSQALVREDEQFF. For the CDR3, the DNA is TGCGCCAGCAGCCAAGCTCTTGTCAGGGAGGATGAGCAGTTCTTC.

The chain couples TRBV10-1 to TRBJ1-1, with D tentatively TRBD1 (5 bases). The germline V gene has CDR1 WNHNN and CDR2 SYGVQD (reference sequence). V was cut by 11 bases and J by 4 bases, with 20 bases left in between. CDR3 length: 14 residues. The DNA for the CDR3 is TGCGCCCTTTCCCGATGGGGGTCTGCCACTGAAGCTTTCTTT. It yields the protein CALSRWGSATEAFF.

The chain recombines TRBV13 with TRBJ2-4; D is perhaps TRBD2 (5 bases). Germline CDR1 PRHDT, CDR2 FYEKMQ (reference sequence). V was shortened by 1 base and J by 13 bases, with 14 bases between the two germline ends. The CDR3 runs 13 residues. The CDR3 is CASSLEERDKQYF. CDR3 sequence (DNA): TGTGCCAGCAGCTTAGAAGAGAGGGATAAACAGTACTTC. Full variable domain (outside the CDR3, taken from reference TRBV13 and TRBJ2-4): AAGVIQSPRHLIKEKRETATLKCYPIPRHDTVYWYQQGPGQDPQFLISFYEKMQSDKGSIPDRFSAQQFSDYHSELNMSSLELGDSALYFCASSLEERDKQYFGAGTRLSVL.

The chain has TRBV6-1 and TRBJ2-1; D is uncertain. V was pared by 3 bases and J by 10 bases, with 10 bases between. The CDR3 is 12 amino acids. Germline CDR1 MNHNS, CDR2 SASEGT. The CDR3, as DNA: TGTGCCAGCAGTGATCTTCCCAGGGAGCAGTTCTTC. It yields the protein CASSDLPREQFF.

The chain uses TRBV14 and TRBJ1-5; tentative D call: TRBD1 (5 bases). CDR1 and CDR2 from the germline V gene are SGHDN and FVKESK. There are 13 residues in the CDR3. With 6 bases removed from V and 4 bases from J, the gap between germline ends came to 10 bases. The CDR3 DNA sequence: TGTGCCAGCAGAAGGGACCCAAATCAGCCCCAGCATTTT. It specifies CASRRDPNQPQHF.

This chain joins TRBV9 and TRBJ1-6; D unclear. The CDR3 is 13 residues long. The germline CDR1 and CDR2 sequences are SGDLS and YYNGEE. Between the trimmed V and J ends, which lost 3 bases and 14 bases, there was a span of 15 bases. This CDR3 is CASSESGPGALHF. The CDR3 DNA sequence: TGTGCCAGCAGCGAGTCCGGGCCCGGGGCCCTCCACTTT.

As for this clone: Other DNA sequences of this sample code for an identical CDR3. This chain joins TRBV4-1 and TRBJ1-5; D unclear. V lost 0 bases to trimming and J lost 2 bases, with 5 bases between them. This CDR3 comprises 14 residues. The germline V gene encodes CDR1 MGHRA and CDR2 YSYEKL. CDR3 in amino acids: CASSQEWGNQPQHF. The DNA for the CDR3 is TGCGCCAGCAGCCAAGAGTGGGGCAATCAGCCCCAGCATTTT.

V and J are TRBV10-2 and TRBJ2-7; D is possibly TRBD2 (6 bases). The CDR3 has 12 amino acids. V was clipped by 7 bases and J by 4 bases, with 11 bases between them. Per germline, CDR1 WSHSY and CDR2 SAAADI. The CDR3 bases are TGCGCCAGCATGGAGGGACCTTACGAGCAGTACTTC. Protein: CASMEGPYEQYF.

The chain is built from TRBV30 and TRBJ2-7; D gene unclear. Trimming left V 0 bases short and J 4 bases short, with 10 bases between. The CDR3 contains 13 residues. Germline V lookup: CDR1 GTSNPN, CDR2 SVGIG (reference sequence). The CDR3 loop reads CAWSVSAQYEQYF. The CDR3 DNA is TGTGCCTGGAGTGTATCGGCCCAATACGAGCAGTACTTC.

The chain employs TRBV5-1 and TRBJ1-2; D gene uncertain. CDR1 and CDR2 (germline): SGHRS, YFSETQ. With 4 bases removed from V and 0 bases from J, the gap between germline ends came to 13 bases. This CDR3 is built from 15 residues. CDR3 sequence: CASSPEGLSNYGYTF. The CDR3 bases are TGCGCCAGCAGCCCGGAAGGCCTCTCTAACTATGGCTACACCTTC.

The chain employs TRBV7-9 and TRBJ2-5; 10 bases map to TRBD2. V lost 0 bases and J lost 3; bases outside the gene matches: 4. The CDR3 runs 16 residues. Germline V lookup: CDR1 SEHNR, CDR2 FQNEAQ (reference sequence). This CDR3 is CASSLAPLAGEETQYF. The CDR3 DNA sequence: TGTGCCAGCAGCTTAGCACCCCTAGCGGGAGAAGAGACCCAGTACTTC.

The V call is TRBV6-6, the J call TRBJ2-7; D is ambiguous. Germline CDR1 and CDR2: MNHNY and SVGAGI (reference sequence). CDR3 size: 14 residues. V lost 5 bases and J 2 bases, leaving 13 bases between the germline ends. CDR3 DNA sequence: TGTGCCAGCAGTCCAAGTCTTACTACCTACGAGCAGTACTTC. It codes for CASSPSLTTYEQYF.

This CDR3 is CASSFGGNGSPLHF. CDR3 in DNA: TGTGCCAGCAGCTTCGGGGGAAACGGTTCACCCCTCCACTTT. The rearrangement joins TRBV7-2 to TRBJ1-6, with a possible D match to TRBD1 (5 bases). The V gene lost 3 bases and the J gene lost 9 bases, with 12 bases spanning the gap. There are 14 residues in the CDR3. The germline CDR1 and CDR2 sequences are SGHTA and FQGNSA.

The chain carries TRBV28 and TRBJ1-1, with 10 bases identical to TRBD1. V was pared by 5 bases and J by 4 bases, with 10 bases of the junction left unmatched. Looked up from germline, CDR1 is MDHEN and CDR2 is SYDVKM. The CDR3 spans 16 residues. The CDR3 region is CASSGIRDRGGTEAFF. As DNA, the CDR3 is TGTGCCAGCAGTGGGATTCGGGACAGGGGTGGCACTGAAGCTTTCTTT. The variable domain in full, with the rest retrieved from reference TRBV28 and TRBJ1-1, is DVKVTQSSRYLVKRTGEKVFLECVQDMDHENMFWYRQDPGLGLRLIYFSYDVKMKEKGDIPEGYSVSREKKERFSLILESASTNQTSMYLCASSGIRDRGGTEAFFGQGTRLTVV.

The chain links TRBV27 to TRBJ2-7; a possible D gene is TRBD2 (5 bases). The CDR3 contains 16 residues. CDR1 and CDR2 from the germline V gene are MNHEY and SMNVEV (reference sequence). V dropped 0 bases and J dropped 0 bases, with 12 bases sitting between them. The CDR3 here is CASSLSVSSFSYEQYF. DNA for the CDR3: TGTGCCAGCAGTTTATCGGTCTCTAGCTTCTCCTACGAGCAGTACTTC.

This chain links TRBV28 with TRBJ1-5, with 8 bases lining up with TRBD1. Per the germline V gene, CDR1 is MDHEN and CDR2 is SYDVKM. The CDR3 has 15 residues. V shed 5 bases and J 3 bases; nucleotides not matched to a gene: 6. The CDR3 loop reads CASSPSTGANQPQHF. CDR3 sequence (DNA): TGTGCCAGCAGTCCTTCGACAGGGGCCAATCAGCCCCAGCATTTT.

The chain links TRBV27 to TRBJ1-5; D is undetermined. Germline CDR1 and CDR2: MNHEY and SMNVEV (reference sequence). Trimming shortened V by 1 base and J by 13 bases, and 17 bases separated the two germline ends. This CDR3 has 14 residues. The CDR3 DNA reads as TGTGCCAGCAGTTTATTAGGGAGTATTGACGGGCAGCATTTT. It encodes CASSLLGSIDGQHF.

This chain uses TRBV5-5 with TRBJ2-5; 7 bases agree with TRBD2. The V gene end was trimmed by 3 bases and the J gene end by 5 bases; junction bases not matched to a gene: 7. CDR3 size: 14 residues. CDR1 SGHKS and CDR2 YYEKEE come from the germline V gene (reference sequence). CDR3 region: CASSSPGTMETQYF. Here the CDR3 DNA reads TGTGCCAGCAGCTCACCCGGGACTATGGAGACCCAGTACTTC.

This clone came up once. Other DNA sequences in the sample encode the same CDR3. The rearrangement links TRBV27 to TRBJ2-1; TRBD1 aligns across 9 bases. The V segment lost 2 bases and the J segment 8 bases; nucleotides outside the gene matches: 10. CDR3 length: 16 residues. Germline CDR1 reads MNHEY; CDR2 reads SMNVEV (reference sequence). For the CDR3, the DNA is TGTGCCAGCAGTTTAAGCTCCGGGACAGGGTTACATGAGCAGTTCTTC. Its translation is CASSLSSGTGLHEQFF.

CDR3 sequence: CASSYSMRGETDTQYF. Here the CDR3 DNA reads TGTGCCAGCAGTTACTCGATGCGGGGGGAAACAGATACGCAGTATTTT. The J gene is TRBJ2-3, the V gene TRBV6-5; 8 bases match TRBD2. Trimming removed 0 bases from V and 3 bases from J; junction bases left unmatched: 5. The CDR3 is 16 amino acids. CDR1 is MNHEY, CDR2 SVGAGI, per germline.

The chain is built from TRBV6-6 and TRBJ2-1; a weak D match, TRBD1 (5 bases). This CDR3 is 14 amino acids long. The V and J ends lost 1 base and 4 bases respectively, with 8 bases between them. Germline CDR1 is MNHNY and CDR2 is SVGAGI (reference sequence). The CDR3 bases are TGTGCCAGCAGTTACTGGGGCAGATACAATGAGCAGTTCTTC. It codes for CASSYWGRYNEQFF.

Points on this clone: One end of the junction varies from germline; a read error may be responsible. V is TRBV7-9 and J is TRBJ2-5, with D hard to call. Germline V gene lookup returns CDR1 SEHNR and CDR2 FQNEAQ (reference sequence). This CDR3 is 13 amino acids long. The CDR3 nucleotides are TGTGCCAGCAGCTTATTGACCCAAGAGAGCCAGTACTTC. Translating it yields CASSLLTQESQYF.

The gene calls are TRBV28 and TRBJ1-5; no reliable D call. Between the trimmed V and J ends, which lost 2 bases and 3 bases, there was a span of 11 bases. CDR1 MDHEN and CDR2 SYDVKM come from the germline V gene. This CDR3 region has 15 residues. CDR3 sequence reads: CASSLSEQFNQPQHF. DNA of the CDR3: TGTGCCAGCAGTTTAAGTGAACAGTTCAATCAGCCCCAGCATTTT.

The V and J genes are TRBV11-2 and TRBJ2-7; perhaps TRBD2 as D (5 bases). The CDR3 consists of 12 residues. Germline CDR1 SGHAT, CDR2 FQNNGV. V gave up 1 base and J gave up 6 bases, with 7 bases separating them. CDR3 in DNA: TGTGCCAGCAGCTTAGGAGCGGCCGAGCAGTACTTC. Its translation is CASSLGAAEQYF.

This rearrangement joins TRBV7-1 to TRBJ1-2, with TRBD1 identical over 8 bases. TRBV7-1 is an ORF, and what it does is uncertain. The CDR3 has 13 residues. V trimming: 5 bases; J trimming: 4 bases; junction bases outside the gene matches: 3. As DNA, the CDR3 is TGTGCCAGCAGCCCCGGGACAGGCTATGGCTACACCTTC. It specifies CASSPGTGYGYTF.

This chain uses TRBV25-1 with TRBJ2-5, with D maybe TRBD2 (6 bases). The CDR3 covers 13 residues. Trimming removed 7 bases at V and 5 bases at J, with 14 bases between. The germline V gene has CDR1 MGHDK and CDR2 SYGVNS. CDR3 coding DNA: TGTGCCAGCATGGACTACCTCGAGGAGACCCAGTACTTC. This sequence encodes CASMDYLEETQYF.

The chain combines TRBV5-6 with TRBJ2-5; TRBD1 or TRBD2 may be the D gene (6 bases each). The germline V and J ends were trimmed by 0 bases and 5 bases, with 11 bases remaining between them. CDR3 length: 14 residues. CDR1 SGHDT and CDR2 YYEEEE come from the germline V gene. The DNA for the CDR3 is TGTGCCAGCAGCTTGGCAACAGGGAGGGAGACCCAGTACTTC. Translating gives CASSLATGRETQYF.

The chain uses TRBV19 and TRBJ2-7; TRBD1 aligns across 9 bases. Germline V lookup: CDR1 LNHDA, CDR2 SQIVND (reference sequence). The CDR3 consists of 17 residues. Trimming took 0 bases from V and 3 from J; bases not matched to a gene: 9. The CDR3 DNA sequence: TGTGCCAGTAGTATAGATTGGGACAGGGAAGAATTCTACGAGCAGTACTTC. It specifies CASSIDWDREEFYEQYF.